The 20 T cell receptor beta chains listed next were all sequenced from one sample in a study of OX40 agonist ivuxolimab in advanced cancers. Library prep was done by the immunoSEQ multiplex PCR assay. What TCRdb holds here is the immuneACCESS table cut down to in-frame rearrangements. Part of the clones is not present; checked against another copy, under half of the missing clones reflect an unresolved V gene, and the others are unexplained. The table for this sample lists tens of thousands of clones; over 90% of them were counted only once. Roughly 13% of the sample rests with the top ten. The sample was CD4+ or CD8+ T cells sorted from blood, taken in a trial of the OX40 agonist ivuxolimab. Receptors were obtained from an adult with an advanced solid tumor such as melanoma, head and neck, liver or kidney cancer.

V and J are TRBV6-5 and TRBJ1-1, with a tentative D call TRBD1 (5 bases). Germline CDR1 is MNHEY and CDR2 is SVGAGI. There are 15 residues in the CDR3. V lost 2 bases to trimming and J lost 1 base, with 11 bases between them. Written as DNA, the CDR3 is TGTGCCAGCAGTTACCGACCAGGGACGAACACTGAAGCTTTCTTT. Its translation: CASSYRPGTNTEAFF.

The chain has TRBV5-1 and TRBJ2-1; possibly TRBD2 for D (5 bases). V lost 0 bases, J lost 8 bases, and 9 bases lay in between. The CDR3 contains 13 residues. The germline CDR1 and CDR2 sequences are SGHRS and YFSETQ. Written as DNA, the CDR3 is TGCGCCAGCAGCTTGGAGCCCGGGGATGAGCAGTTCTTC. Translation: CASSLEPGDEQFF.

The gene calls are TRBV13 and TRBJ2-5; D possibly corresponds to TRBD1 (6 bases). V was trimmed by 8 bases and J by 6 bases, leaving 16 bases between them. Germline V gene sequence: CDR1 PRHDT, CDR2 FYEKMQ (reference sequence). The CDR3 is 13 residues long. CDR3 amino acids: CASEGQGSKTQYF. In DNA, the CDR3 is TGTGCCAGCGAAGGCCAGGGGTCGAAGACCCAGTACTTC.

The CDR3 loop reads CASSRTGTGMNTEAFF. DNA for the CDR3: TGTGCCAGCAGCCGTACCGGGACAGGGATGAACACTGAAGCTTTCTTT. This rearrangement joins TRBV7-9 to TRBJ1-1; 9 nucleotides line up with TRBD1. V lost 5 bases, J lost 0 bases, and 7 bases stayed unmatched. Germline CDR1 and CDR2: SEHNR and FQNEAQ (reference sequence). The length of the CDR3 is 16 residues.

CDR3 region: CASSFEGGSGETQYF. The CDR3 bases are TGCGCCAGCAGCTTCGAAGGGGGGAGTGGGGAGACCCAGTACTTC. The gene calls are TRBV5-1 and TRBJ2-5; the D call may be TRBD1 or TRBD2 (6 bases each). CDR1 is SGHRS, CDR2 YFSETQ, per germline. The CDR3 is made up of 15 amino acids. Between the trimmed V and J ends, which lost 2 bases and 5 bases, there was a span of 16 bases.

This clone was counted a single time. The chain recombines TRBV7-9 with TRBJ1-2, with no clear D. The V gene lost 3 bases and the J gene lost 4 bases, with 9 bases spanning the gap. The CDR3 totals 13 residues. CDR1 and CDR2 (germline): SEHNR, FQNEAQ (reference sequence). CDR3 in DNA: TGTGCCAGCAGCTTCGGTTCCCTCTATGGCTACACCTTC. Encoded protein: CASSFGSLYGYTF.

The gene calls are TRBV19 and TRBJ2-7; D is perhaps TRBD1 (6 bases). The CDR3 extends over 14 amino acids. CDR1 and CDR2 (germline): LNHDA, SQIVND (reference sequence). The germline V and J ends were trimmed by 3 bases and 4 bases, with 13 bases remaining between them. The CDR3 nucleotides read TGTGCCAGTAGTATGAGGACAAGGGGGTACGAGCAGTACTTC. It codes for CASSMRTRGYEQYF. The full variable domain, with the rest looked up from reference TRBV19 and TRBJ2-7, is DGGITQSPKYLFRKEGQNVTLSCEQNLNHDAMYWYRQDPGQGLRLIYYSQIVNDFQKGDIAEGYSVSREKKESFPLTVTSAQKNPTAFYLCASSMRTRGYEQYFGPGTRLTVT.

The gene calls are TRBV4-2 and TRBJ2-6; no definite D call. V lost 0 bases to trimming and J lost 1 base, with 1 base between them. Germline CDR1 reads LGHNA; CDR2 reads YNFKEQ. This CDR3 is 14 amino acids long. The CDR3 sequence: CASSQESGANVLTF. For the CDR3, the DNA is TGTGCCAGCAGCCAAGAGTCTGGGGCCAACGTCCTGACTTTC.

In this sample, this clone turned up a few times. This chain uses TRBV19 with TRBJ1-3, with unresolved D. CDR3 length: 12 residues. The ends were cut back, 7 bases at V and 0 bases at J, with 4 bases in the middle. Per germline, CDR1 LNHDA and CDR2 SQIVND (reference sequence). CDR3 loop: CASTGSGNTIYF. CDR3 nucleotide sequence: TGTGCCAGTACTGGCTCTGGAAACACCATATATTTT.

The chain carries TRBV15 and TRBJ2-3, with D possibly TRBD1 on 6 matching bases. The ends were cut back, 9 bases at V and 2 bases at J, with 18 bases in the middle. CDR3 length: 15 amino acids. Per germline, CDR1 LNHNV and CDR2 YYDKDF (reference sequence). The CDR3 sequence: CATSPQGVNTDTQYF. In DNA form, the CDR3 reads TGTGCCACGAGCCCACAGGGAGTAAACACAGATACGCAGTATTTT.

The chain couples TRBV2 to TRBJ2-7; unclear D gene. Trimming removed 4 bases at V and 2 bases at J, with 9 bases between. The CDR3 spans 13 residues. The germline CDR1 and CDR2 sequences are SNHLY and FYNNEI. The CDR3 is CASSVKGTYEQYF. DNA for the CDR3: TGTGCCAGCAGTGTCAAAGGGACCTACGAGCAGTACTTC.

The J gene is TRBJ2-6, the V gene TRBV4-3, with TRBD1 matching over 7 bases. CDR3 length equals 22 residues. Germline CDR1 reads LGHNA; CDR2 reads YSLEER. V shed 0 bases, J shed 3 bases, and the junction held 20 bases outside the gene matches. The chain's CDR3 is CASSQDLFGGQSLFSGANVLTF. In nucleotides, the CDR3 is TGCGCCAGCAGCCAAGATTTATTTGGGGGACAGAGCCTTTTCAGTGGGGCCAACGTCCTGACTTTC.

The chain is built from TRBV25-1 and TRBJ1-2, with TRBD1 matching over 8 bases. Looked up from germline, CDR1 is MGHDK and CDR2 is SYGVNS. This CDR3 is 12 amino acids long. V shed 3 bases and J 8 bases; nucleotides not matched to a gene: 2. CDR3 sequence reads: CASSDDRGGYTF. The CDR3 DNA is TGTGCCAGCAGTGATGACAGGGGCGGCTACACCTTC.

This rearrangement joins TRBV7-2 to TRBJ2-7, with TRBD2 as a possible D gene (6 bases). Germline V CDR1 and CDR2: SGHTA, FQGNSA. The CDR3 totals 14 residues. V dropped 4 bases and J dropped 4 bases, with 14 bases sitting between them. In DNA, the CDR3 is TGTGCCAGCAGCTCGGGACTTAGTCTGTACGAGCAGTACTTC. It yields the protein CASSSGLSLYEQYF.

The gene calls are TRBV21-1 and TRBJ2-3. TRBV21-1 represents a pseudogene. This CDR3 spans 17 amino acids. CDR3 bases: TGTGCCAGCAGGGCCCGAATTAGCGACAGTAGCACAGATACGCAGTATTTT. Amino acids: CASRARISDSSTDTQYF.

The chain is built from TRBV11-2 and TRBJ2-7; D gene ambiguous. CDR1 is SGHAT, CDR2 FQNNGV, per germline. The CDR3 loop spans 11 amino acids. Trimming left V 3 bases short and J 3 bases short, with 3 bases between. In DNA, the CDR3 is TGTGCCAGCAGCTTGTACTACGAGCAGTACTTC. Translating gives CASSLYYEQYF.

This clone came up a few times. The gene calls are TRBV4-1 and TRBJ2-7, with 10 bases that match TRBD2. Per the germline V gene, CDR1 is MGHRA and CDR2 is YSYEKL. Losses at the gene ends were 2 bases for V and 3 bases for J; bases not matched to a gene: 4. The CDR3 is 15 residues long. The CDR3 DNA sequence: TGCGCCAGCAGCCAAAGCGGGAGGGGAAACTACGAGCAGTACTTC. Residues: CASSQSGRGNYEQYF.

The chain employs TRBV4-3 and TRBJ2-1, with D perhaps being TRBD1 or TRBD2 (5 bases each). CDR3 length: 17 residues. V lost 5 bases, J lost 0 bases, and 17 bases lay in between. CDR1 is LGHNA, CDR2 YSLEER, per germline. For the CDR3, the DNA is TGCGCCAGCAGCGGGCGAGGGACGCGAAGCTCCTACAATGAGCAGTTCTTC. Amino acids: CASSGRGTRSSYNEQFF.

CDR3 DNA sequence: TGTGCCAGCAGCACTTTGGACAGGGGGCGCGAAGAGACCCAGTACTTC. Its translation is CASSTLDRGREETQYF. The chain combines TRBV2 with TRBJ2-5; TRBD1 aligns across 11 bases. Germline CDR1 reads SNHLY; CDR2 reads FYNNEI. V dropped 6 bases and J dropped 3; count of bases not matched to a gene: 9. The CDR3 loop spans 16 amino acids.

The V call is TRBV27, the J call TRBJ2-7, with D possibly matching TRBD2 (6 bases). Trimming took off 1 base at V and 3 bases at J, with 10 bases between the two ends. CDR1 is MNHEY and CDR2 is SMNVEV in the germline V gene (reference sequence). CDR3 length: 14 residues. The CDR3 DNA is TGTGCCAGCAGTTTATTAGGAGGGGTCTACGAGCAGTACTTC. Translated: CASSLLGGVYEQYF.